This entry features one T cell receptor (beta chain) sequence. The antigen is not known. This sample is part of a study of cytomegalovirus exposure and HLA in healthy donors. Study context: The 120 or so validation repertoires used the same platform as the roughly 670 first-cohort repertoires, a later analysis reported.

Here immunoSEQ multiplex PCR was the method, and the copy in TCRdb shows in-frame clones only, minus some. This sample has roughly 60,000 clones, with about 96% found just once. Germline V gene data show CDR1 as SGHTS and CDR2 as YDEGEE. The CDR3 loop spans 17 amino acids. Trimming at V came to 4 bases and at J to 6 bases, leaving 12 bases not matched to a gene. Donors were drawn from the approximately 120-subject validation cohort, separate from the 666-subject first cohort. Whole-study results and caveats: Most observed TCR sequences were rare, whereas some public TCRs were detected in many donors. The study designated about 160 TCR beta chains cytomegalovirus-associated.

The sequencing sample was made of PBMCs. The chain combines TRBV5-8 with TRBJ2-3, with TRBD2 matching over 12 bases. This TCR was recovered from a man aged 18 to 30 in good health and CMV-seronegative. The CDR3 region is CASSLWTSGTRSDTQYF. The CDR3, as DNA: TGTGCCAGCAGCCTCTGGACTAGCGGGACTCGGAGCGATACGCAGTATTTT. Full variable domain (rest looked up from reference TRBV5-8 and TRBJ2-3): EAGVTQSPTHLIKTRGQQATLRCSPISGHTSVYWYQQALGLGLQFLLWYDEGEERNRGNFPPRFSGRQFPNYSSELNVNALELEDSALYLCASSLWTSGTRSDTQYFGPGTRLTVL.